The present T cell receptor beta chain was sequenced within a study of shared clonotypes between healthy human individuals. Using immunoSEQ multiplex PCR, the repertoire was profiled, and TCRdb retains in-frame clones only, with some absent. This sample has nearly 500,000 clones, with about three quarters found just once. This CDR3 has 13 residues. CDR1 and CDR2 (germline): SGHVS, FNYEAQ. V dropped 5 bases and J dropped 9 bases, with 14 bases sitting between them. Recent vaccinations or acute infections were absent in the healthy HIV-negative adult donors. The TCR was taken from a woman aged 40 to 49 in good health. Some clones in this sample may be carry-over from other donors' samples. Sequenced: PBMCs. The genes are TRBV7-6 and TRBJ2-1; D may be TRBD1 (6 bases). This CDR3 is CASSPGASVEQFF. The CDR3 region has the DNA TGTGCCAGCAGCCCAGGGGCGTCGGTTGAGCAGTTCTTC.